Sequencing of this T cell receptor (beta chain) was carried out in a study of technical replicates of blood from a handful of donors. The method was immunoSEQ multiplex PCR; TCRdb's version includes in-frame clones alone and lacks a portion of them. The table has 68,000 or so clones, 92% seen once. J lost 6 bases, V lost 6 bases, and 9 bases had no gene match. The length of the CDR3 is 14 residues. The germline V gene has CDR1 MNHEY and CDR2 SVGAGI. This clone was counted a few times. This receptor was identified in a human donor in good health. This chain connects TRBV6-5 to TRBJ1-1; 8 bases agree with TRBD1. Specimen: T cells isolated from PBMCs. The CDR3 is CASSEDREVAEAFF. CDR3 nucleotide sequence: TGTGCCAGCAGCGAGGACAGGGAAGTAGCTGAAGCTTTCTTT.